A selection of T cell receptor beta chains follows, all from one sample in a study of neurological immune-mediated disorders. TCRdb passed the 5' RACE reads through MiXCR, listing each CDR3 protein once. The sample holds 20,000 to 25,000 distinct CDR3 sequences, 8.5% to 12% seen once. Material: PBMCs. These receptors were obtained from a woman aged 55-70 years with HTLV-1-associated myelopathy (HAM/TSP). Each CDR3 is given with its conserved first and last residue. The D gene is left open where the match is weak. Some rows mark clone size as missing; the rest say once, few, many or name a class of expanded clone.

v_gene	d_gene	abundance	j_gene	CDR3nt	CDR3aa
TRBV5-1	TRBD1	many	TRBJ1-1	TGCGCCAGCAGCTTGGCCCCCCCAGGACAGGGGACCGAAGCTTTCTTT	CASSLAPPGQGTEAFF
TRBV19	.	many	TRBJ2-1	TGTGCCAGTAGTATCCCCAGGGTAGGCGGCAATGAGCAGTTCTTC	CASSIPRVGGNEQFF
TRBV21-1	.	few	TRBJ2-4	TGTGCCGCGTCTCGGGGCTGTGAGCCAAACATTCAGTACTTC	CAASRGCEPNIQYF
TRBV20-1	.	many	TRBJ2-1	TGCAGTGCTAGAGATATTCGGGCGGACAATGAGCAGTTCTTC	CSARDIRADNEQFF
TRBV7-6	TRBD1	many	TRBJ2-7	TGTGCCAGCAGCCCCGACGTGGGACAGGGGTCCTACGAGCAGTACTTC	CASSPDVGQGSYEQYF
TRBV20-1	.	many	TRBJ2-7	TGCAGTGCTAGAGATCGCGACATGGGTTACTCCTACGAGCAGTACTTC	CSARDRDMGYSYEQYF
TRBV7-8	.	many	TRBJ2-7	TGTGCCAGCAGCTTAGGGACCCAGTACGAGCAGTACTTC	CASSLGTQYEQYF
TRBV29-1	.	many	TRBJ1-2	TGCAGCGTCGCCCTTGGCTACACCTTC	CSVALGYTF
TRBV20-1	TRBD1	many	TRBJ1-2	TGCAGTGCTCTCAGTGGACAGGGAAACTATGGCTACACCTTC	CSALSGQGNYGYTF
TRBV6-5	.	many	TRBJ2-1	TGTGCCAGCAGTTACGGCCTTAGTTACAATGAGCAGTTCTTC	CASSYGLSYNEQFF
TRBV20-1	TRBD1	many	TRBJ1-5	TGCAGTGCTAGTGGACAGGGGGCCTCCAGACAGCCCCAGCATTTT	CSASGQGASRQPQHF
TRBV5-1	.	many	TRBJ2-3	TGCGCCAGCAGCTTGGAGGGGCGGATTGCAGATACGCAGTATTTT	CASSLEGRIADTQYF
TRBV20-1	TRBD2	.	TRBJ2-1	TGCAGTGCTGGCCTCGGGAGGAATGAGCAGTTCTTC	CSAGLGRNEQFF
TRBV20-1	TRBD1	many	TRBJ1-2	TGCAGTGCAATAGTGACAGGGAACTATGGCTACACCTTC	CSAIVTGNYGYTF
TRBV20-1	.	many	TRBJ1-1	TGCAGTGCTAGAATAGACCCGAACACTGAAGCTTTCTTT	CSARIDPNTEAFF
TRBV12-3/TRBV12-4	.	many	TRBJ2-6	TGTGCCAGCGGTCGGTCTGGGGCCAACGTCCTGACTTTC	CASGRSGANVLTF
TRBV20-1	.	few	TRBJ2-3	TGCAGTGCGGGGGACCGTCGGATGAGCACAGATACGCAGTATTTT	CSAGDRRMSTDTQYF
TRBV20-1	.	many	TRBJ2-2	TGCAGTGCTCGGAGGGGGGGCGCGGGCACCGGGGAGCTGTTTTTT	CSARRGGAGTGELFF
TRBV4-1	TRBD1	many	TRBJ2-2	TGCGCCAGCAGCCAGTACAGGGGTTTAGGCACCGGGGAGCTGTTTTTT	CASSQYRGLGTGELFF
TRBV20-1	TRBD2	many	TRBJ2-3	TGCAGTGCTAGAGGACTAGCGGGGGTCACAGATACGCAGTATTTT	CSARGLAGVTDTQYF
TRBV5-1	TRBD1	many	TRBJ2-7	TGCGCCAGCAGCCCAGGGACAGCTAATTACTACGAGCAGTACTTC	CASSPGTANYYEQYF
TRBV5-1	TRBD1	many	TRBJ1-1	TGCGCCAGCAGCTTGCGCGGGACAGGATGGGGGGGAAACACTGAAGCTTTCTTT	CASSLRGTGWGGNTEAFF
TRBV29-1	TRBD1	many	TRBJ2-2	TGCAGCGCTCAGGGGGCCGTCGACACCGGGGAGCTGTTTTTT	CSAQGAVDTGELFF
TRBV5-1	.	many	TRBJ1-1	TGCGCCAGCAGCCCCGGGACCCTGGGGCGGGCCACTGAAGCTTTCTTT	CASSPGTLGRATEAFF
TRBV5-1	.	many	TRBJ2-2	TGCGCCAGCAGCTTGGCCAACACAGCTGGCACCGGGGAGCTGTTTTTT	CASSLANTAGTGELFF
TRBV20-1	TRBD2	few	TRBJ2-1	TGCAGTGCTGGCCTCGGGGGGGCCTACAATGAGCAGTTCTTC	CSAGLGGAYNEQFF
TRBV20-1	.	many	TRBJ1-3	TGCAGTGCTAGAGACGAAAAACCCTTCTTAGGAAACACCATATATTTT	CSARDEKPFLGNTIYF